The 4 T cell receptor beta chains in this list originate from one sample, sequenced in a study of response to subunit inactivated influenza vaccine. TCRdb reanalysed the RT-PCR reads using MiXCR and keeps one entry per CDR3 protein. The sample holds about 170,000 distinct CDR3 sequences, around 12% seen once. This sample was also put to use in a study of T cells expressing NK-cell markers. That report adds: 5'RACE template switching with UMIs generated TCR beta cDNA.

The sequenced sample was CD8+ T cells sorted from PBMCs, obtained 11 to 12 days after vaccination. The receptors were gathered from a man in his fifties or sixties who received an inactivated influenza vaccine.

The genes are TRBV7-9 and TRBJ2-7; tentatively, D is TRBD2 (6 bases). The CDR3 is made up of 15 amino acids. Germline values: CDR1 SEHNR, CDR2 FQNEAQ (reference sequence). Between the trimmed V and J ends, which lost 5 bases and 2 bases, there was a span of 16 bases. The CDR3 DNA sequence: TGTGCCAGCAGCGGAGGGACTCGGAGGGCCTACGAGCAGTACTTC. This sequence encodes CASSGGTRRAYEQYF.

The chain employs TRBV4-3 and TRBJ1-3; D gene unclear. V was trimmed by 1 base and J by 0 bases, leaving 4 bases between them. The CDR3 has 14 amino acids. In germline, CDR1 is LGHNA, CDR2 YSLEER. DNA of the CDR3: TGCGCCAGCAGCCAAGCACACTCTGGAAACACCATATATTTT. Its translation is CASSQAHSGNTIYF.

The gene calls are TRBV5-1 and TRBJ1-1, with D tentatively TRBD1 (6 bases). V shed 5 bases and J shed 1 base, with 15 bases lying between them. The CDR3 loop spans 15 amino acids. Looked up from germline, CDR1 is SGHRS and CDR2 is YFSETQ. CDR3 residues: CASRDRDTANTEAFF. Written as DNA, the CDR3 is TGCGCCAGCAGAGATCGGGACACCGCGAACACTGAAGCTTTCTTT.

This clonotype occurred many times. The chain combines TRBV5-6 with TRBJ1-2; TRBD1 aligns across 7 bases. This CDR3 spans 13 amino acids. CDR1 SGHDT and CDR2 YYEEEE come from the germline V gene. V lost 3 bases and J lost 7; bases outside the gene matches: 6. The CDR3 region has the DNA TGTGCCAGCAGCTGGAGGGGGCAGTCTGGCTACACCTTC. Translation gives CASSWRGQSGYTF.